The clone carrying this T cell receptor (beta chain) was recorded only once. Its cognate antigen is unknown. Researchers ran the PCR with 60 Vbeta and 13 Jbeta primers. Repertoires were generated with immunoSEQ multiplex PCR, while TCRdb's copy carries only in-frame clones and drops some. The sample gives 90,000 to 120,000 clones, approximately 72% of which show up once; 13% to 15% is in the top ten. The data are from a study of cytomegalovirus exposure and HLA in healthy donors. Healthy bone marrow donors supplied every sample. Study conclusions and caveats: Later analysis placed DRB1 highest and HLA-C lowest in TCR association rates, which differed by HLA locus. It was shown in a later analysis that HLA-associated TCR beta chains were more clonally expanded than other, equally common chains.

The specimen sequenced was PBMCs. The receptor's source is a male donor in good health and CMV-seropositive.

CDR3 in amino acids: CASSRGSYEQYF. The CDR3 DNA follows: TGTGCCAGCAGCAGGGGATCCTACGAGCAGTACTTC. V gene TRBV9 combines with J gene TRBJ2-7, with a possible D match to TRBD1 (5 bases). Deletions cut 4 bases from V and 1 base from J, with 6 bases between. This CDR3 spans 12 amino acids. Germline CDR1 SGDLS, CDR2 YYNGEE.